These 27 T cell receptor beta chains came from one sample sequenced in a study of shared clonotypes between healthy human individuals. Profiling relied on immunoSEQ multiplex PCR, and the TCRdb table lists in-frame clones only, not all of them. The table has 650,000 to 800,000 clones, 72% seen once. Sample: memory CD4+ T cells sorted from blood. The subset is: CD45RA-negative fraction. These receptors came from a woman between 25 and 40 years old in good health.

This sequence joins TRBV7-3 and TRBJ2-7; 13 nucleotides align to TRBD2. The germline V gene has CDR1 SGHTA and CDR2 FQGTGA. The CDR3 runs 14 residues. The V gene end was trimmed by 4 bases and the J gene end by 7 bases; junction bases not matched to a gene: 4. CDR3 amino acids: CASSWTSGSGEQYF. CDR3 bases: TGTGCCAGCAGCTGGACTAGCGGGAGTGGTGAGCAGTACTTC.

CDR3 sequence: CASSPGAGGPQEQYF. CDR3 nucleotide sequence: TGTGCCAGCAGCCCGGGAGCGGGAGGGCCGCAGGAGCAGTACTTC. The V call is TRBV5-4, the J call TRBJ2-7, with 10 bases that match TRBD2. Germline V gives CDR1 SGHNT, CDR2 YYREEE (reference sequence). Trimming took 4 bases from V and 7 from J; bases not matched to a gene: 11. The CDR3 covers 15 residues.

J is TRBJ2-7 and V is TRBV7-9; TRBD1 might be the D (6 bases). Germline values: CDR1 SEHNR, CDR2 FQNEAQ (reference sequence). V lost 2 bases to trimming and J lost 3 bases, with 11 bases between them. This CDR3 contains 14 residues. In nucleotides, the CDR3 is TGTGCCAGCAGCTTACTGGACAGAGACTACGAGCAGTACTTC. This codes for CASSLLDRDYEQYF.

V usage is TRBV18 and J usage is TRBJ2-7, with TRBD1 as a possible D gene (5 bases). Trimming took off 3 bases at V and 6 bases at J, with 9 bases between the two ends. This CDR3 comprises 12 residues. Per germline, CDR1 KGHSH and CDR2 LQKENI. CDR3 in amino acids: CASSPQGGEQYF. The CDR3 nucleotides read TGTGCCAGCTCACCTCAGGGTGGCGAGCAGTACTTC.

This CDR3 is CASSGSRAGVFSYEQYF. The CDR3 DNA sequence: TGTGCCAGCAGTGGAAGTAGGGCGGGAGTTTTCTCCTACGAGCAGTACTTC. This chain links TRBV2 with TRBJ2-7; 7 bases map to TRBD2. Germline V CDR1 and CDR2: SNHLY, FYNNEI. This CDR3 is 17 amino acids long. V was pared by 4 bases and J by 0 bases, with 12 bases of the junction left unmatched.

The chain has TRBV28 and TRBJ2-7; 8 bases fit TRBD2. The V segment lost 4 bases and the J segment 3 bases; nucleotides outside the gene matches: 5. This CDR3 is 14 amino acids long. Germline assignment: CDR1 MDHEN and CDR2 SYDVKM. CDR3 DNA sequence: TGTGCCAGCAGTTACGTAGCGGGGAACTACGAGCAGTACTTC. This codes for CASSYVAGNYEQYF.

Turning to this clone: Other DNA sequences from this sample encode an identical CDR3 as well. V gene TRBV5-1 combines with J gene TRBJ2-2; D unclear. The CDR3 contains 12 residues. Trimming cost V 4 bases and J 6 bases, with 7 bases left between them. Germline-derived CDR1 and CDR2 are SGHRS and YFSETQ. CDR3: CASSREAGELFF. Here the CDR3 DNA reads TGCGCCAGCAGCCGAGAAGCCGGGGAGCTGTTTTTT.

CDR3 loop: CATSRGYENTIYF. DNA of the CDR3: TGTGCCACCAGCAGAGGGTATGAAAACACCATATATTTT. This chain connects TRBV15 to TRBJ1-3; D ambiguous. The CDR3 totals 13 residues. Trimming shortened V by 1 base and J by 6 bases, and 7 bases separated the two germline ends. CDR1 and CDR2 (germline): LNHNV, YYDKDF (reference sequence).

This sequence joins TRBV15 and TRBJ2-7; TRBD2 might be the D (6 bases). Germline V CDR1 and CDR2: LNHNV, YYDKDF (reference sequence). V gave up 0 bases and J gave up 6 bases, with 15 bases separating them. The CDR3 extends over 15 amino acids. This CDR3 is CATSRDYGGNREQYF. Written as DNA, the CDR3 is TGTGCCACCAGCAGAGATTATGGGGGGAATCGCGAGCAGTACTTC. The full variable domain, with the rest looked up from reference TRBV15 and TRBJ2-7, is DAMVIQNPRYQVTQFGKPVTLSCSQTLNHNVMYWYQQKSSQAPKLLFHYYDKDFNNEADTPDNFQSRRPNTSFCFLDIRSPGLGDTAMYLCATSRDYGGNREQYFGPGTRLTVT.

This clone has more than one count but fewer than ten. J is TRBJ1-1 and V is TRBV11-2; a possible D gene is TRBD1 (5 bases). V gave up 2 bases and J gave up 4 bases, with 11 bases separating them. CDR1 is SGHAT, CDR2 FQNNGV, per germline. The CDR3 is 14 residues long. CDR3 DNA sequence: TGTGCCAGCAGCTTACACAGGAATCCCACTGAAGCTTTCTTT. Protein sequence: CASSLHRNPTEAFF.

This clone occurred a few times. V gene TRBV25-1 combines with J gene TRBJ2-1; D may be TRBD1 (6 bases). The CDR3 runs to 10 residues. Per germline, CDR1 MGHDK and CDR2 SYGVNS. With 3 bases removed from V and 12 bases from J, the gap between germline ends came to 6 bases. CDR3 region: CASSEDRQFF. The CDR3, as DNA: TGTGCCAGCAGTGAGGACAGGCAGTTCTTC.

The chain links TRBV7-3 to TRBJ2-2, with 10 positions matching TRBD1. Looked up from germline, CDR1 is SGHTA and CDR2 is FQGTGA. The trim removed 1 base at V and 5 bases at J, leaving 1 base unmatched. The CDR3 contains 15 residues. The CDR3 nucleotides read TGTGCCAGCAGCTTAAGGGACAGGGGAACCGGGGAGCTGTTTTTT. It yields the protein CASSLRDRGTGELFF.

The CDR3 spells CASRDPGPKEAFF. In DNA, the CDR3 is TGTGCCAGCAGAGATCCGGGACCGAAAGAAGCTTTCTTT. The chain recombines TRBV2 with TRBJ1-1; a possible D gene is TRBD1 (5 bases). Germline V gives CDR1 SNHLY, CDR2 FYNNEI. V was pared by 6 bases and J by 8 bases, with 16 bases between. This CDR3 has 13 amino acids.

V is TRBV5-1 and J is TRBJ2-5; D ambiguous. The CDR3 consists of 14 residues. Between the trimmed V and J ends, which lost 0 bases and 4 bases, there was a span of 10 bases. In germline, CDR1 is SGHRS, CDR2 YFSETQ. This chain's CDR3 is CASSLAGTGETQYF. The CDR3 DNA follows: TGCGCCAGCAGCTTGGCGGGCACGGGAGAGACCCAGTACTTC.

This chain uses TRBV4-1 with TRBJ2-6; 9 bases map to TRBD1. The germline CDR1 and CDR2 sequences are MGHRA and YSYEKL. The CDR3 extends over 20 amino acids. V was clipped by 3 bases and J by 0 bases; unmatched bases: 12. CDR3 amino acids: CASSHESPGTGYSGANVLTF. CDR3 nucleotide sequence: TGCGCCAGCAGCCATGAATCTCCCGGGACAGGGTACTCTGGGGCCAACGTCCTGACTTTC.

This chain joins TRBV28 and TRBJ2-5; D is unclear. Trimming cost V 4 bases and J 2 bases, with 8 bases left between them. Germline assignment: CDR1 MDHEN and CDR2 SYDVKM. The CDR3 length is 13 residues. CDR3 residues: CASSSPGQETQYF. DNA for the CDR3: TGTGCCAGCAGTTCACCGGGTCAAGAGACCCAGTACTTC.

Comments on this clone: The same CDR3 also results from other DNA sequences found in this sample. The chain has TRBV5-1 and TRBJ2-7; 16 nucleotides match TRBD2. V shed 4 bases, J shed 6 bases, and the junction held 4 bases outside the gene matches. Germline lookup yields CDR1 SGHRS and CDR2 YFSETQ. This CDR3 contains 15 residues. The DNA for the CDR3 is TGCGCCAGCAGCGGGGGACTAGCGGGAGGGTCCGAGCAGTACTTC. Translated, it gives CASSGGLAGGSEQYF.

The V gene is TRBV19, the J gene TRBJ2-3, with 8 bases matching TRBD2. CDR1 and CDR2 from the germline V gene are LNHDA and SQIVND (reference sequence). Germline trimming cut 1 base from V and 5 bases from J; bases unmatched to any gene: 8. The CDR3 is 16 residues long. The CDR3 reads CASSIGQAGVGDTQYF. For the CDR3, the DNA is TGTGCCAGTAGTATAGGCCAAGCGGGAGTAGGAGATACGCAGTATTTT.

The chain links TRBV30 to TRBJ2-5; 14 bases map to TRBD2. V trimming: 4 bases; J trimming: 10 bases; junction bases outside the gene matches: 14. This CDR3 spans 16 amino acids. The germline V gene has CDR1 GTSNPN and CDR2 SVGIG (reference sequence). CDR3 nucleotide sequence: TGTGCCTGGACTCCCGCTGGGACTAGCGGGAGCAGGGGCCAGTACTTC. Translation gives CAWTPAGTSGSRGQYF.

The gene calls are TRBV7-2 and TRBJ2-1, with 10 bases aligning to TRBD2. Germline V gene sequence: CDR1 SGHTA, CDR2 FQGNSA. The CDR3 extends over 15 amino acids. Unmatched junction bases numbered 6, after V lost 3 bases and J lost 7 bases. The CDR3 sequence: CASSLSGRAGNEQFF. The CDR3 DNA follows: TGTGCCAGCAGCTTGAGCGGGAGGGCCGGGAATGAGCAGTTCTTC.

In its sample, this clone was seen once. The CDR3 sequence is CASSKAGGSLSGYTF. In DNA, the CDR3 is TGCGCCAGCAGTAAAGCGGGTGGTTCCCTATCTGGCTACACCTTC. The chain joins TRBV10-2 to TRBJ1-2; D remains ambiguous. V shed 5 bases and J shed 7 bases, with 20 bases lying between them. The germline gives CDR1 WSHSY, CDR2 SAAADI. The CDR3 extends over 15 amino acids.

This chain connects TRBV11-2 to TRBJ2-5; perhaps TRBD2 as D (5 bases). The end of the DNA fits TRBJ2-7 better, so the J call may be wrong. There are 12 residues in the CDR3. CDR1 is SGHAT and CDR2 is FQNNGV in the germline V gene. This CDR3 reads CASSLPGYEQYF. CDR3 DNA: TGTGCCAGCAGCTTGCCGGGATACGAGCAGTACTTC.

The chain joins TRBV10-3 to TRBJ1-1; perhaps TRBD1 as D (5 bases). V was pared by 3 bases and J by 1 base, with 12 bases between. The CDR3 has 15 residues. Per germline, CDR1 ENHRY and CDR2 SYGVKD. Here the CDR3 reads CAISEGSQGNTEAFF. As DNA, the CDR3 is TGTGCCATCAGTGAAGGGTCGCAGGGGAACACTGAAGCTTTCTTT.

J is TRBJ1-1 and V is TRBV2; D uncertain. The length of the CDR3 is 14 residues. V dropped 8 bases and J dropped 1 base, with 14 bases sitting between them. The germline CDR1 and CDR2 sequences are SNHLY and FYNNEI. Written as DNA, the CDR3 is TGTGCCAGCGGCCTAGGTGGGTCGAACACTGAAGCTTTCTTT. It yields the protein CASGLGGSNTEAFF. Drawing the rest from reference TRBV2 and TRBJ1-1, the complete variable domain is EPEVTQTPSHQVTQMGQEVILRCVPISNHLYFYWYRQILGQKVEFLVSFYNNEISEKSEIFDDQFSVERPDGSNFTLKIRSTKLEDSAMYFCASGLGGSNTEAFFGQGTRLTVV.

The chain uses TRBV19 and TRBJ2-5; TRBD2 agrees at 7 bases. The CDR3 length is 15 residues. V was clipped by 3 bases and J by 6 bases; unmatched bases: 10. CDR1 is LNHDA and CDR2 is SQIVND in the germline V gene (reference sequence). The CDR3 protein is CASSMAGDPEKTQYF. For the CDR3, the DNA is TGTGCCAGTAGTATGGCGGGAGACCCAGAGAAGACCCAGTACTTC.

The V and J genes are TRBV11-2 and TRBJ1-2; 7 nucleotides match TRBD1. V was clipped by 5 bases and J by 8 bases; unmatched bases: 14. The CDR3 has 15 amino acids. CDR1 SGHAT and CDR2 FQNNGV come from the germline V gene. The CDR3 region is CASSPTGESRFGYTF. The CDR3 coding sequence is TGTGCCAGCAGCCCAACAGGGGAGTCCCGATTCGGCTACACCTTC.

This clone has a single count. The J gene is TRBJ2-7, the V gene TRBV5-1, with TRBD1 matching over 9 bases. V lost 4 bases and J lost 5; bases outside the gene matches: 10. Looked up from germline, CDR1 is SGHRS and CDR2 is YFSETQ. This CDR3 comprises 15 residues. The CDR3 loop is CASSPPGTGWNEQYF. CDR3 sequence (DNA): TGCGCCAGCAGCCCTCCCGGGACAGGGTGGAACGAGCAGTACTTC. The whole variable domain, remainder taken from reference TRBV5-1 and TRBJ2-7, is KAGVTQTPRYLIKTRGQQVTLSCSPISGHRSVSWYQQTPGQGLQFLFEYFSETQRNKGNFPGRFSGRQFSNSRSEMNVSTLELGDSALYLCASSPPGTGWNEQYFGPGTRLTVT.